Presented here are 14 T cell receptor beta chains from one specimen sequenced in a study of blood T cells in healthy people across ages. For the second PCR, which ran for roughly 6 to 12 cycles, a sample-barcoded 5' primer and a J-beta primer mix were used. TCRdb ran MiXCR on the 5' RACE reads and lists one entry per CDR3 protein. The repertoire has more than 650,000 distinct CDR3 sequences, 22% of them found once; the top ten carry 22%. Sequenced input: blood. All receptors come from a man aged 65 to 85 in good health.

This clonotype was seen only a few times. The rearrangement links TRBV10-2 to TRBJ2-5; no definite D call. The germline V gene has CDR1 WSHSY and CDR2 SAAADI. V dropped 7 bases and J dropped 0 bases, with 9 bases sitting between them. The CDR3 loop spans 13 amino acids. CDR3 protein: CASNKGYQETQYF. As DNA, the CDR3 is TGCGCCAGCAATAAAGGGTACCAAGAGACCCAGTACTTC.

The CDR3 reads CASSNQGIEQFF. CDR3 DNA: TGTGCCAGCAGTAATCAGGGGATTGAGCAGTTCTTC. The chain is built from TRBV12-3 or TRBV12-4 and TRBJ2-1; a possible D gene is TRBD1 (6 bases). With 5 bases removed from V and 9 bases from J, the gap between germline ends came to 11 bases. There are 12 residues in the CDR3.

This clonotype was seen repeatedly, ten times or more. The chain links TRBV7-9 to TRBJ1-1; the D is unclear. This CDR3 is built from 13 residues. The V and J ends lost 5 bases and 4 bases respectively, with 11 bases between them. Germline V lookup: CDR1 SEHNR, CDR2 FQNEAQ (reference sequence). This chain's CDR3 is CASSQGLGTEAFF. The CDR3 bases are TGTGCCAGCAGCCAAGGATTGGGCACTGAAGCTTTCTTT.

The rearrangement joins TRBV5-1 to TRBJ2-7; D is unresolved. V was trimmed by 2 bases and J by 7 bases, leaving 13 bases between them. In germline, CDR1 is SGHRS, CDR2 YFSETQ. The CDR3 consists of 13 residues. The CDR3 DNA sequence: TGCGCCAGCAGCTTCTCCCCGATTACAGAGCAGTACGTC. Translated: CASSFSPITEQYV.

The CDR3 nucleotides are TGTGCCAGCAGCCTCAGGGCACTGGCGGGCTATGGCTACACCTTC. This gives the protein CASSLRALAGYGYTF. J is TRBJ1-2 and V is TRBV7-6; a possible D gene is TRBD1 (5 bases). CDR3 length equals 15 residues. The germline CDR1 and CDR2 sequences are SGHVS and FNYEAQ. V dropped 5 bases and J dropped 4 bases, with 17 bases sitting between them. Full variable domain (outside the CDR3, taken from reference TRBV7-6 and TRBJ1-2): GAGVSQSPRYKVTKRGQDVALRCDPISGHVSLYWYRQALGQGPEFLTYFNYEAQQDKSGLPNDRFSAERPEGSISTLTIQRTEQRDSAMYRCASSLRALAGYGYTFGSGTRLTVV.

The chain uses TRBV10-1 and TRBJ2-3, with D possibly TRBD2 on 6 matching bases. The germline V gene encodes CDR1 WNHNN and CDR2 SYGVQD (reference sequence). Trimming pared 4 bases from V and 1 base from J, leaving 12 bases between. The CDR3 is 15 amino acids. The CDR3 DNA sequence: TGCGCCAGCAGTGCCGGGAGCGTGGGCACAGATACGCAGTATTTT. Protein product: CASSAGSVGTDTQYF.

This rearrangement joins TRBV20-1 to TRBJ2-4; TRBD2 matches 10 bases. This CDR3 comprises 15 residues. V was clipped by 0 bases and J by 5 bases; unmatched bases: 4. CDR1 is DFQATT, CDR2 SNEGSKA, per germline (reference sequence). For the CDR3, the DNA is TGCAGTGCTAGAGATCCAGCGGGGGGGCAAAACATTCAGTACTTC. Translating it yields CSARDPAGGQNIQYF.

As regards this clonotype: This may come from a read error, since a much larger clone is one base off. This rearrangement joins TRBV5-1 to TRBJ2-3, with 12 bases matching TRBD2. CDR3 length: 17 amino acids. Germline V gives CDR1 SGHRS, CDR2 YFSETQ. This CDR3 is CASSFRTSGILTDTRYF. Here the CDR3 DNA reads TGCGCCAGCAGCTTCAGGACTAGCGGGATCCTCACAGATACGCGGTATTTT.

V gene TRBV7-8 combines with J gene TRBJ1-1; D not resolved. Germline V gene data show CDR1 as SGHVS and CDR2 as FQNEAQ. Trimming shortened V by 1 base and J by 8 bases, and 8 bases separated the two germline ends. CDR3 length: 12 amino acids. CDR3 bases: TGTGCCAGCAGCTTAGACAAAGGAGAAGCTTTCTTT. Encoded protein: CASSLDKGEAFF.

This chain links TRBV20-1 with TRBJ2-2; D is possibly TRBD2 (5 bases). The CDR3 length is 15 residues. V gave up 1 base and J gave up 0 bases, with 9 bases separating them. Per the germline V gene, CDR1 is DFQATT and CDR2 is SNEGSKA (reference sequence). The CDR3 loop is CSARVWGANTGELFF. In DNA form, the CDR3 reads TGCAGTGCTAGAGTTTGGGGAGCGAACACCGGGGAGCTGTTTTTT.

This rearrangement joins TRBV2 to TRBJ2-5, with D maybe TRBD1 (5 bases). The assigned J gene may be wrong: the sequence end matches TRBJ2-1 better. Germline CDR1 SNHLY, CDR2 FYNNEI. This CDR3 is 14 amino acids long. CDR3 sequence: CASSARQIQNEQFF. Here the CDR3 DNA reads TGTGCCAGCAGTGCGCGACAGATACAAAATGAGCAGTTCTTC.

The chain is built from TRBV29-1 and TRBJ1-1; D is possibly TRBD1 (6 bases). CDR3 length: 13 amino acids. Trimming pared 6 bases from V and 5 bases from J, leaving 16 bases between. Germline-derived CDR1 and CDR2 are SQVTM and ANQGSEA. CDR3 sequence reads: CSVLPGQWTEAFF. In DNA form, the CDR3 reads TGCAGCGTCCTACCCGGACAGTGGACTGAAGCTTTCTTT. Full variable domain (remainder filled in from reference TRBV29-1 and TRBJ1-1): SAVISQKPSRDICQRGTSLTIQCQVDSQVTMMFWYRQQPGQSLTLIATANQGSEATYESGFVIDKFPISRPNLTFSTLTVSNMSPEDSSIYLCSVLPGQWTEAFFGQGTRLTVV.

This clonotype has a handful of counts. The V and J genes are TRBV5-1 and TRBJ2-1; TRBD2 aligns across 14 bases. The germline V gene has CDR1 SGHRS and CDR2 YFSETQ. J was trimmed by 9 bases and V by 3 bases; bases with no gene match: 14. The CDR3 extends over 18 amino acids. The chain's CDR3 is CASSWKEGTSGSIGEQFF. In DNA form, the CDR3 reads TGCGCCAGCAGCTGGAAGGAGGGGACTAGCGGGAGTATAGGTGAGCAGTTCTTC. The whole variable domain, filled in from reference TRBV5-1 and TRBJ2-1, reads KAGVTQTPRYLIKTRGQQVTLSCSPISGHRSVSWYQQTPGQGLQFLFEYFSETQRNKGNFPGRFSGRQFSNSRSEMNVSTLELGDSALYLCASSWKEGTSGSIGEQFFGPGTRLTVL.

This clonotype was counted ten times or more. The CDR3 nucleotides read TGTGCCAGCTCACCGAGTCTAGCGGGGACCTCGGGAACCGGGGAGCTGTTTTTT. Translated: CASSPSLAGTSGTGELFF. The chain has TRBV18 and TRBJ2-2; the match to TRBD2 covers 9 bases. Unmatched junction bases numbered 13, after V lost 3 bases and J lost 5 bases. This CDR3 is built from 18 residues. CDR1 KGHSH and CDR2 LQKENI come from the germline V gene.